The 10 T cell receptor beta chains in this list originate from one sample, sequenced in a study of blood T cell repertoires in COVID-19. Clones were sequenced by immunoSEQ multiplex PCR, and TCRdb holds only the in-frame ones, with some missing. The table lists under 500,000 clones, 80% to 90% of them singletons. Specimen: PBMCs or T cells enriched from blood (not recorded which). All receptors derive from a man aged 25 to 40 who had recovered from COVID-19.

This clone was detected only once. The CDR3: CASGLSGQGLSGELFF. In nucleotides, the CDR3 is TGTGCCAGCGGCCTTTCAGGACAGGGGTTGTCCGGGGAGCTGTTTTTT. This rearrangement joins TRBV27 to TRBJ2-2, with 9 bases that match TRBD1. CDR1 MNHEY and CDR2 SMNVEV come from the germline V gene (reference sequence). CDR3 length: 16 amino acids. The trim removed 8 bases at V and 6 bases at J, leaving 13 bases unmatched.

The chain recombines TRBV27 with TRBJ2-7; no clear D. The CDR3 sequence is 13 residues long. V was trimmed by 3 bases and J by 0 bases, leaving 6 bases between them. The germline CDR1 and CDR2 sequences are MNHEY and SMNVEV (reference sequence). The DNA for the CDR3 is TGTGCCAGCAGTTTCGAGAGCTCCTACGAGCAGTACTTC. Its translation is CASSFESSYEQYF.

The chain has TRBV28 and TRBJ2-5, with 10 positions matching TRBD2. V lost 7 bases to trimming and J lost 1 base; unmatched junction nucleotides: 6. Germline loops: CDR1 MDHEN, CDR2 SYDVKM. This CDR3 is built from 15 residues. DNA of the CDR3: TGTGCCAGCACAATAGCGGGAGGTCCCCAAGAGACCCAGTACTTC. It specifies CASTIAGGPQETQYF.

The chain has TRBV28 and TRBJ2-5, with 8 positions matching TRBD1. Germline V lookup: CDR1 MDHEN, CDR2 SYDVKM. J gave up 5 bases and V 4 bases, and 9 bases lay outside the gene matches. The CDR3 spans 15 residues. The CDR3 DNA reads as TGTGCCAGCAGTTCAGGGGGCGCGGGATTGGAGACCCAGTACTTC. This codes for CASSSGGAGLETQYF.

Points on this clone: This CDR3 is also generated by other DNA sequences in the sample. V gene TRBV5-1 combines with J gene TRBJ1-1; TRBD1 agrees at 8 bases. Germline V gene data show CDR1 as SGHRS and CDR2 as YFSETQ. The V and J ends lost 4 bases and 1 base, in that order; junction bases with no gene match: 3. This CDR3 is built from 14 residues. CDR3 DNA: TGCGCCAGCAGCCTGGGGACAGGGAACACTGAAGCTTTCTTT. It encodes CASSLGTGNTEAFF.

This chain connects TRBV7-3 to TRBJ2-3, with 8 bases that match TRBD1. The CDR3 covers 15 residues. J lost 1 base, V lost 5 bases, and 5 bases had no gene match. From germline, CDR1 is SGHTA and CDR2 FQGTGA. The CDR3: CASSLRGLGTDTQYF. CDR3 coding DNA: TGTGCCAGCAGCCTCAGGGGGCTTGGCACAGATACGCAGTATTTT.

This chain uses TRBV11-2 with TRBJ2-7; 9 bases line up with TRBD1. CDR1 is SGHAT and CDR2 is FQNNGV in the germline V gene. The junction had 10 bases not matched to a gene; V was cut back by 4 bases and J by 9 bases. The CDR3 sequence is 14 residues long. The CDR3 region has the DNA TGTGCCAGCAGCTCGGGACAGGGATTAAGGAGGCAGTACTTC. It specifies CASSSGQGLRRQYF.

The genes are TRBV3-1 (or the pseudogene TRBV3-2) and TRBJ2-7; 8 bases match TRBD2. This CDR3 contains 18 residues. Germline CDR1 LGHDT, CDR2 YNNKEL (reference sequence). V gave up 4 bases and J gave up 3 bases; unmatched junction bases: 17. The DNA for the CDR3 is TGTGCCAGCAGCCCCGACGGGAGGGGTTCTATACTATTCTACGAGCAGTACTTC. Its protein product is CASSPDGRGSILFYEQYF.

This rearrangement joins TRBV7-2 to TRBJ1-2; D unclear. The CDR3 spans 13 residues. Trimming shortened V by 0 bases and J by 6 bases, and 8 bases separated the two germline ends. Germline V lookup: CDR1 SGHTA, CDR2 FQGNSA. The CDR3 DNA is TGTGCCAGCAGCTTAGCGGTCAGAAATGGCTACACCTTC. Its protein product is CASSLAVRNGYTF.

The chain is built from TRBV4-1 and TRBJ2-3, with 9 positions matching TRBD2. The CDR3 spans 18 residues. From germline, CDR1 is MGHRA and CDR2 YSYEKL. The V segment lost 2 bases and the J segment 0 bases; nucleotides outside the gene matches: 9. CDR3 in DNA: TGCGCCAGCAGCCAAAGACTAGCGGTGATAACTAGCACAGATACGCAGTATTTT. Its translation is CASSQRLAVITSTDTQYF.